One T cell receptor (beta chain) is described in this entry. The antigen remains undetermined. The data stem from a study of T cell repertoires in cytomegalovirus infection. Study-wide background: Signatures in public TCR beta sequences pointed to both CMV infection and matching HLA type.

Points from the study as a whole: Based on cumulative public TCR beta family frequency, carriers of CMV plus the relevant HLA were identified. HLA-C-restricted CMV clonotypes gave the most frequent clonotype in two of eight donors.

One entry per CDR3 protein results from TCRdb running MiXCR on the reads. Among a few hundred thousand distinct CDR3 sequences, approximately 13% were seen once, and the ten largest hold around 9%. This clonotype originated in a human donor in good health (CMV status not recorded). Some clones in this sample may be carry-over from other donors' samples. Input material: PBMCs.

CDR3: CSARGLANGGEQYF. In DNA form, the CDR3 reads TGCAGTGCTAGGGGACTAGCGAACGGTGGGGAGCAGTACTTC. The chain is built from TRBV20-1 and TRBJ2-7; TRBD2 matches at 10 bases. Germline V gene lookup returns CDR1 DFQATT and CDR2 SNEGSKA (reference sequence). The CDR3 loop spans 14 amino acids. Unmatched junction bases numbered 9, after V lost 3 bases and J lost 7 bases.